The present T cell receptor (beta chain) was sequenced within a study of shared clonotypes between healthy human individuals. General study findings and limits: Represented genetic and exposure-history diversity was restricted by having few donors. Memory subsets had estimated richness that was generally smaller than that of naive subsets.

This CDR3 region has 15 residues. The V gene's germline CDR1 is SGHNT and CDR2 YYREEE (reference sequence). J lost 5 bases, V lost 4 bases, and 6 bases had no gene match. Regarding this clone: Its cognate antigen is unknown.

Assay used: immunoSEQ multiplex PCR; TCRdb lists only in-frame clones, some missing. The sample lists about 1 million clones, around four fifths seen once, with approximately 1.5% in the top ten. The sequenced sample was memory CD4+ T cells sorted from blood. Subset meaning: CD45RA-negative fraction. This clonotype was obtained from a young man in good health. The chain uses TRBV5-4 and TRBJ2-2; 9 bases fit TRBD1. CDR3 nucleotides: TGTGCCAGCAGCGAGGGACAGGGAGGAACCGGGGAGCTGTTTTTT. Protein: CASSEGQGGTGELFF. Full variable domain (missing parts from reference TRBV5-4 and TRBJ2-2): ETGVTQSPTHLIKTRGQQVTLRCSSQSGHNTVSWYQQALGQGPQFIFQYYREEENGRGNFPPRFSGLQFPNYSSELNVNALELDDSALYLCASSEGQGGTGELFFGEGSRLTVL.